The 8 T cell receptor beta chains presented below share a single source sample, sequenced in a study of T cell changes during pregnancy in multiple sclerosis. This table comes from immunoSEQ multiplex PCR, and its TCRdb copy is limited to in-frame clones, with some not included. The repertoire has about 41,000 clones, around nine tenths of them found once; the top ten carry around 6.7%. Sequencing was performed on CD8+ T cells from peripheral blood mononuclear cells, taken in the third trimester of pregnancy. These receptors were collected from a female donor with multiple sclerosis, enrolled in a pregnancy study.

The chain combines TRBV29-1 with TRBJ2-5; perhaps TRBD1 as D (5 bases). The germline V gene has CDR1 SQVTM and CDR2 ANQGSEA. V lost 3 bases to trimming and J lost 2 bases, with 13 bases between them. There are 14 residues in the CDR3. The CDR3: CSVDLHSGQETQYF. The CDR3, as DNA: TGCAGCGTTGATCTTCATTCAGGGCAAGAGACCCAGTACTTC.

The chain couples TRBV13 to TRBJ2-7; D unclear. The CDR3 length is 12 residues. CDR1 is PRHDT and CDR2 is FYEKMQ in the germline V gene (reference sequence). The V end lost 1 base, the J end lost 6 bases, and 7 bases lay between the germline ends. The CDR3 DNA reads TGTGCCAGCAGCTTAGTTTCGTCCGAGCAGTACTTC. Translation: CASSLVSSEQYF.

The V call is TRBV28, the J call TRBJ2-7, with a weak D call TRBD2 (5 bases). CDR1 is MDHEN, CDR2 SYDVKM, per germline. V was cut by 3 bases and J by 4 bases, with 13 bases left in between. CDR3 size: 14 residues. CDR3 protein: CASSFYGVEYEQYF. CDR3 bases: TGTGCCAGCAGTTTTTACGGGGTAGAATACGAGCAGTACTTC.

This chain's CDR3 is CASSYTQEAFF. CDR3 nucleotide sequence: TGTGCCAGCAGTTACACACAGGAAGCTTTCTTT. The V gene is TRBV6-6, the J gene TRBJ1-1; D is undetermined. Trimming shortened V by 2 bases and J by 8 bases, and 6 bases separated the two germline ends. CDR3 length: 11 residues. CDR1 is MNHNY, CDR2 SVGAGI, per germline (reference sequence).

The J gene is TRBJ2-7, the V gene TRBV2; TRBD2 matches 9 bases. With 0 bases clipped from V and 2 bases from J, the junction kept 2 bases outside the gene matches. The length of the CDR3 is 15 residues. The germline gives CDR1 SNHLY, CDR2 FYNNEI. The DNA of the CDR3 is TGTGCCAGCAGTGAAGCGAAGCGGGAGGCCTACGAGCAGTACTTC. Protein: CASSEAKREAYEQYF. The whole variable domain, filled in from reference TRBV2 and TRBJ2-7, reads EPEVTQTPSHQVTQMGQEVILRCVPISNHLYFYWYRQILGQKVEFLVSFYNNEISEKSEIFDDQFSVERPDGSNFTLKIRSTKLEDSAMYFCASSEAKREAYEQYFGPGTRLTVT.

Points on this clone: Other DNA sequences within the sample encode an identical CDR3. This chain uses TRBV7-9 with TRBJ2-7; 9 nucleotides align to TRBD1. This CDR3 has 14 amino acids. CDR1 and CDR2 from the germline V gene are SEHNR and FQNEAQ (reference sequence). V shed 5 bases and J 4 bases; nucleotides not matched to a gene: 6. The CDR3 spells CASSPGTGTYEQYF. CDR3 DNA: TGTGCCAGCAGCCCCGGGACAGGGACGTACGAGCAGTACTTC.

CDR3 nucleotides: TGTGCCACAGACCGCCTTGGGACTAGCGGGATAAATGAGCAGTTCTTC. The encoded protein is CATDRLGTSGINEQFF. The chain joins TRBV2 to TRBJ2-1; 13 nucleotides line up with TRBD2. Looked up from germline, CDR1 is SNHLY and CDR2 is FYNNEI. After removal of 10 bases from V and 7 bases from J, the junction contained 13 bases not matched to a gene. This CDR3 contains 16 residues.

This sequence joins TRBV19 and TRBJ2-3, with D hard to call. V was clipped by 6 bases and J by 6 bases, with 10 bases between them. Germline assignment: CDR1 LNHDA and CDR2 SQIVND (reference sequence). This CDR3 spans 12 amino acids. CDR3: CASSPTQDTQYF. CDR3 sequence (DNA): TGTGCCAGTAGCCCCACCCAGGATACGCAGTATTTT.